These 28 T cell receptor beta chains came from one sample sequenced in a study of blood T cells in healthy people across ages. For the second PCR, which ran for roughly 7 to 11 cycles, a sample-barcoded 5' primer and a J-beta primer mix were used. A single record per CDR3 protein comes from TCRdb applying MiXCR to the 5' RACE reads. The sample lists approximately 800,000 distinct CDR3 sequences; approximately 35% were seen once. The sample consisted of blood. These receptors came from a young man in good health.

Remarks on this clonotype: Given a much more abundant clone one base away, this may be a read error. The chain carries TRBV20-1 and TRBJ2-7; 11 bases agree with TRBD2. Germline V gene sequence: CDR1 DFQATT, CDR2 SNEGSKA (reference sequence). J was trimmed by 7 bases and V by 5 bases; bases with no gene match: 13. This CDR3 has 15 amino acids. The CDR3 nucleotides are TGCAGTGCTCGGGGGACTAGCGGCCGAGTCAATGAGCAGTACTTC. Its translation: CSARGTSGRVNEQYF.

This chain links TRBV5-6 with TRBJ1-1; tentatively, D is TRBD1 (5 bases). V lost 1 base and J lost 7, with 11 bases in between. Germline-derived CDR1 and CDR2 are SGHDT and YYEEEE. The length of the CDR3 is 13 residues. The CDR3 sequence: CASSLTGTFEAFF. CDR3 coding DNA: TGTGCCAGCAGCTTGACAGGAACTTTTGAAGCTTTCTTT.

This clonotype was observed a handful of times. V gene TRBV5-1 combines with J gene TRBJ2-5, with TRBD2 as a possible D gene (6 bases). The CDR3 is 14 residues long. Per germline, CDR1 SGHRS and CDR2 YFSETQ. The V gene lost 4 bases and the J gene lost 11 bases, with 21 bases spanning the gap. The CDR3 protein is CASSGGSLAHEQYF. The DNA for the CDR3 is TGCGCCAGCAGCGGGGGGAGTCTAGCCCATGAGCAGTACTTC.

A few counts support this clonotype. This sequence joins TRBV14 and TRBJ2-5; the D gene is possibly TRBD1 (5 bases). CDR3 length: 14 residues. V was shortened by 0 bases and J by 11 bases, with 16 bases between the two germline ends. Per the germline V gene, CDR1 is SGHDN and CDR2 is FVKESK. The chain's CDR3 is CASSQDVRVDEQYF. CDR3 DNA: TGTGCCAGCAGCCAAGACGTCAGGGTAGATGAGCAGTACTTC.

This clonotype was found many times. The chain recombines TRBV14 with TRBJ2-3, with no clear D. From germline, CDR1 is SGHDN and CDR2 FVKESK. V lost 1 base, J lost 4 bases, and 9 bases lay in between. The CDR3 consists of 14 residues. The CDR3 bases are TGTGCCAGCAGCCAAGTGGTAAGGGCAGATACGCAGTATTTT. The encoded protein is CASSQVVRADTQYF.

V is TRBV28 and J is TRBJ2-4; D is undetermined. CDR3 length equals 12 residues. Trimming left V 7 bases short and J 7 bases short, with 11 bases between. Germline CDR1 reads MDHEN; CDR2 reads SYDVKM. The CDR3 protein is CASISPGNIQYF. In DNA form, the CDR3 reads TGTGCCAGCATCTCCCCAGGCAACATTCAGTACTTC.

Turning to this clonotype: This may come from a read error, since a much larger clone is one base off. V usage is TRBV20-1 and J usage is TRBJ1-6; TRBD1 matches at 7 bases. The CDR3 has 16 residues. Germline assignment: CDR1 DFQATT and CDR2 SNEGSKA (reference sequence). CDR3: CSARDAGQARNSPPHF. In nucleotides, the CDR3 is TGCAGTGCTAGAGATGCAGGACAGGCTCGTAATTCACCCCCCCACTTT.

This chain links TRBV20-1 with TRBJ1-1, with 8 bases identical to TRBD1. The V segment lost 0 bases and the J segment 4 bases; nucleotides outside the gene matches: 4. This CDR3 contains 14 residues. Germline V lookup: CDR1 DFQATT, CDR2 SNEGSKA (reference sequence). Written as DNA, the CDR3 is TGCAGTGCTAGAGAAACAGGGGGGGTCACTGAAGCTTTCTTT. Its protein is CSARETGGVTEAFF.

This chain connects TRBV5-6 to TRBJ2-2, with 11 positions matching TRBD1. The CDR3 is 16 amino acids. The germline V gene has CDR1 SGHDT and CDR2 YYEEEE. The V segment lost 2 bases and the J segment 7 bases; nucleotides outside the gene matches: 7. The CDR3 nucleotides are TGTGCCAGCAGCTTTGGGACAGGGGGAACGGTCGGGGAGCTGTTTTTT. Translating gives CASSFGTGGTVGELFF.

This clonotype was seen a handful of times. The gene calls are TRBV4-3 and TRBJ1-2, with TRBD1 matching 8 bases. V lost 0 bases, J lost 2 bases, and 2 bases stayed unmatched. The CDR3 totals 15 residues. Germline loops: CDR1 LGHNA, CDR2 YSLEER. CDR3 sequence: CASSQDSGGNYGYTF. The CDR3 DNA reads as TGCGCCAGCAGCCAAGATTCAGGGGGCAACTATGGCTACACCTTC.

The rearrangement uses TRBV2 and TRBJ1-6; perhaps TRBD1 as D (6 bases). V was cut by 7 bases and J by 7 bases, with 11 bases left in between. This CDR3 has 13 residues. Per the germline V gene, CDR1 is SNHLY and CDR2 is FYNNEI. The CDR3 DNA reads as TGTGCCAGCAAATCAGGGGTGAATTCACCCCTCCACTTT. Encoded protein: CASKSGVNSPLHF.

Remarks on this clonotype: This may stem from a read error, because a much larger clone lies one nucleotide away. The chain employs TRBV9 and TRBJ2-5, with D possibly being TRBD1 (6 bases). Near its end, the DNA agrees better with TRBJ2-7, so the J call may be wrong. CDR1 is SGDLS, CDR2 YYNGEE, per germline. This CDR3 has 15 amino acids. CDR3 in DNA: TGTGCCAGCAGCGGCGGACAGTCTCCTGTCTACGAGCAGTACTTC. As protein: CASSGGQSPVYEQYF.

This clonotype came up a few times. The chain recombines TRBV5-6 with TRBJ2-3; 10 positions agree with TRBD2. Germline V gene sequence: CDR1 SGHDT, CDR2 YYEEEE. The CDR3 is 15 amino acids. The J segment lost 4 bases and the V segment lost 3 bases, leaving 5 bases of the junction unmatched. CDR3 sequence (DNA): TGTGCCAGCAGCTCTTTAGCGGGGGGCCCAGATACGCAGTATTTT. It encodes CASSSLAGGPDTQYF.

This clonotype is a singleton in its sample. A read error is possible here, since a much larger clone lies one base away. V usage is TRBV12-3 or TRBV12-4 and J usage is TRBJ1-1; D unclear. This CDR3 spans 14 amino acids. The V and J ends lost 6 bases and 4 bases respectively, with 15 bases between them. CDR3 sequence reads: CASRLAGGSTEAFF. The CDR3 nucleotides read TGTGCCAGCAGACTGGCCGGAGGGAGCACTGAAGCTTTCTTT.

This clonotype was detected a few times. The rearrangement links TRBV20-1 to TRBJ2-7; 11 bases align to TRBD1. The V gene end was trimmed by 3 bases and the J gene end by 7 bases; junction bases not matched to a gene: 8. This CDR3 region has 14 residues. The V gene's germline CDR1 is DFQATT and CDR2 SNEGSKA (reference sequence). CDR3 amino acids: CSARVDRGQCEQYF. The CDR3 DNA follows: TGCAGTGCTAGGGTGGACAGGGGGCAGTGTGAGCAGTACTTC.

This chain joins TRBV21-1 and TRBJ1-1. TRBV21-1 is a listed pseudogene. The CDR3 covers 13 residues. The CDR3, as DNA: TGTGCCAGCAGGGACGTATTGAACACTGAAGCTTTCTTT. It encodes CASRDVLNTEAFF.

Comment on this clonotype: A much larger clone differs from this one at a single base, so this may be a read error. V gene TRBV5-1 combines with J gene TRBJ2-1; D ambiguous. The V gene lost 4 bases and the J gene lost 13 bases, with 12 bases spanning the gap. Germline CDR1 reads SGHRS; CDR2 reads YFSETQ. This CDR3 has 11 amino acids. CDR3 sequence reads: CASSQLETQFF. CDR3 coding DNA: TGCGCCAGCAGCCAGCTGGAGACCCAGTTCTTC.

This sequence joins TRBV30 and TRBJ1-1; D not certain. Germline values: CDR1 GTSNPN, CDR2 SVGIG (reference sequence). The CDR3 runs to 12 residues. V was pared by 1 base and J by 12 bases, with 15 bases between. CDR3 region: CAWSDQGSKTFF. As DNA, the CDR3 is TGTGCCTGGAGTGACCAAGGGAGTAAGACTTTCTTT.

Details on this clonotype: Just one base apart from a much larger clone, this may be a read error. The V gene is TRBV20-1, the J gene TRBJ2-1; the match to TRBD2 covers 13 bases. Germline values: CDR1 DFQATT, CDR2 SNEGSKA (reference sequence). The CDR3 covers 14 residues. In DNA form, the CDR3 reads TGCAGTACTAGCGGGGGGGCATCCTACAATGAGCAGTTCTTC. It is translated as CSTSGGASYNEQFF.

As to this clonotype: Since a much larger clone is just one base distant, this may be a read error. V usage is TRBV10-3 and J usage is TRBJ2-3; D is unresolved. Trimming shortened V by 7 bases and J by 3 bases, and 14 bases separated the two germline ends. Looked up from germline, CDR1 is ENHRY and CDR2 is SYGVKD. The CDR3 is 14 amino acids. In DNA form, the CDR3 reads TGTGCCATCACGGCGAGTATGCGGACAGATACGCAGTATTTT. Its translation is CAITASMRTDTQYF.

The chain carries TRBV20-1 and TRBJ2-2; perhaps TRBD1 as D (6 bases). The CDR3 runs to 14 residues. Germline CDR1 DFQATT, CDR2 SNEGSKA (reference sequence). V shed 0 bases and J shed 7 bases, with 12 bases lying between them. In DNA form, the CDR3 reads TGCAGTGCTAGAGAGCCTACAGGGCACGGGGAGCTGTTTTTT. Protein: CSAREPTGHGELFF.

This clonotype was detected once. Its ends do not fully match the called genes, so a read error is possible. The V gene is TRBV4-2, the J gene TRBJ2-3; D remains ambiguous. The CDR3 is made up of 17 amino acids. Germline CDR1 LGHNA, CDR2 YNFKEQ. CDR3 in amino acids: CASGQVSARLWADTQYF. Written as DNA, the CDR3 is TGTGCCAGCGGCCAAGTTTCCGCGAGACTTTGGGCAGATACGCAGTATTTT.

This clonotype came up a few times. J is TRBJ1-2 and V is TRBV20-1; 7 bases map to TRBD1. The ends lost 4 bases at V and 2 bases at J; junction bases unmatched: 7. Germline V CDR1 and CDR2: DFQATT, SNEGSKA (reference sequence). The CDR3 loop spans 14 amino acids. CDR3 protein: CSATPSRGNYGYTF. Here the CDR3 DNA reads TGCAGTGCTACCCCAAGCAGGGGGAACTATGGCTACACCTTC.

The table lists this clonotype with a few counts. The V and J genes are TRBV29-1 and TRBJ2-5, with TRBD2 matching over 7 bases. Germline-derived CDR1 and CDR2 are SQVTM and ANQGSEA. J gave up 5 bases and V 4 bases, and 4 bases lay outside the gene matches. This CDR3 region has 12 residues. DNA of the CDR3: TGCAGCGTTGCTTTACTAGCGGAGACCCAGTACTTC. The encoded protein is CSVALLAETQYF.

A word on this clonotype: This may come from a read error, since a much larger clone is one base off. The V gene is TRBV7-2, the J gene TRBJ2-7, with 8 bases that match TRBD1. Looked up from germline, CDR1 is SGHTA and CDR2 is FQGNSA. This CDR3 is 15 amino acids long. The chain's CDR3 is CASSFAGQGSYKQYF. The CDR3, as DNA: TGTGCCAGCAGCTTCGCCGGACAGGGATCCTACAAGCAGTACTTC.

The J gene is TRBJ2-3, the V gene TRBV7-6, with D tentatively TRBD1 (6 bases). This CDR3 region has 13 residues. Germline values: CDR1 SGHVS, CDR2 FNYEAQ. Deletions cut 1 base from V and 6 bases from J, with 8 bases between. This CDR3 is CASSLVQGDTQYF. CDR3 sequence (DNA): TGTGCCAGCAGCTTAGTTCAGGGGGATACGCAGTATTTT. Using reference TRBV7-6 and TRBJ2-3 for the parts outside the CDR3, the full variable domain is GAGVSQSPRYKVTKRGQDVALRCDPISGHVSLYWYRQALGQGPEFLTYFNYEAQQDKSGLPNDRFSAERPEGSISTLTIQRTEQRDSAMYRCASSLVQGDTQYFGPGTRLTVL.

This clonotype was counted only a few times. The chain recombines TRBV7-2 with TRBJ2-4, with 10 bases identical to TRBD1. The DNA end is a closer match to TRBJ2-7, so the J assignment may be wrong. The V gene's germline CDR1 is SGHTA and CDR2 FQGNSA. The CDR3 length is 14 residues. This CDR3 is CASSLADRGSEQYF. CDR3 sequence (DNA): TGTGCCAGCAGCTTAGCGGACAGGGGGAGCGAGCAGTACTTC.

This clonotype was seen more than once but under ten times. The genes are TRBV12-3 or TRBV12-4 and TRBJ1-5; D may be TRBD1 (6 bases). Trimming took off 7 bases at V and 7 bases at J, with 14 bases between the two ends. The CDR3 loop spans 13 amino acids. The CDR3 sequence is CASNIQGGQPQHF. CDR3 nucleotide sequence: TGTGCCAGCAACATACAGGGTGGCCAGCCCCAGCATTTT.